This T cell receptor (beta chain) is drawn from a study of T cell responses to AZD1222 COVID-19 vaccine (dated by TCRdb to about 2021). Some background on the complete study: AZD1222 recipients whose second dose came at about 4 weeks and those whose second dose came at about 12 weeks were combined into one group, since spike-specific TCR depth and breadth did not differ between the two schedules. TCR sequencing was performed for roughly 250 trial participants, of whom about 200 were given two doses of AZD1222 and around 25 were given two doses of MenACWY control vaccine. Trial participants were enrolled into age subgroups of 18-55, 56-69 and 70-plus years, which contained 148, 28 and 57 TCR-sequenced participants, respectively. What the study reported, not specific to this receptor: Epitopes outside the regions mutated in the B.1.351 and B.1.1.7 variants were reportedly recognized by nearly half of the unique spike-specific TCRs. After two AZD1222 doses, spike-specific TCR breadth and depth were significantly higher than at day 0 and than in MenACWY recipients. Because no samples from the day 14 peak response were available, repertoires could be characterized only after the peak T cell response. Participants were mostly white British, with more females than males. The authors suggested clonal diversity may have been underestimated. CD4 TCRs associated with the vaccine covered the entire spike protein, and the dominant responses were in regions 160-218 and 743-854. In the small 56-69-year group, the increase in depth fell short of significance, most likely because of low power. Only five or six AZD1222 recipients were SARS-CoV-2 seropositive at baseline, limiting conclusions about previously exposed vaccinees.

As regards this clone: There is no known antigen for this receptor. No much larger clone is present one base from it, and per-base qualities are unavailable.

The CDR3 goes from the cysteine to the phenylalanine over 16 residues. Of the read, only the CDR3 DNA is kept; its 48 bases are in frame from base 1. Clipping removes 4 bases from V and 0 bases from J, with 8 as the unmatched junction base count. CDR1 SGDLS and CDR2 YYNGEE were looked up in the germline V gene. Sample time point, as interpreted from the label and publication: baseline before first vaccination. Samples from vaccinated people were obtained from the UK trials COV001 and COV002, which included a single-blind randomized controlled phase 2/3 trial of AZD1222 (ChAdOx1 nCoV-19) in healthy adults. Trial participant PBMC samples were collected at day 0 and day 28 after the second dose for TCRbeta chain sequencing. The CDR3 regions of human TCRbeta chains were analyzed by immunosequencing. Per the authors' processing: TCRs in the repertoires were compared against a reference library of SARS-CoV-2-specific TCRs that had been generated with the MIRA antigen-specificity platform. Breadth was defined as the fraction of unique TCRs that were SARS-CoV-2-associated, and depth was defined as the fraction of total T cells that were SARS-CoV-2-associated. Using the MIRA data, each spike-specific TCR was mapped to the spike region that the TCR reacts to and placed in a CD4 or CD8 class. Log10-transformed breadth and depth values were compared by one-way ANOVA with Sidak's multiple comparisons tests. TCRdb obtained this table from immuneACCESS and retained in-frame rearrangements with V and J assigned. These tables miss some clones; where compared with another copy, unresolved V genes account for less than half of the shortfall, and the remainder is unexplained. V and J calls plus clone size are reproduced from that table; the DNA served to infer D and trimming. Recorded for this sample are approximately 130,000 clones; roughly nine tenths of them occurred a single time. Jointly, the top ten make up more than 6% of the sample.

The specimen was peripheral blood, collected on day 0 of AZD1222 vaccination. The rearrangement combines TRBV9 with TRBJ2-3; the junction holds 7 bases that match TRBD2. This receptor was identified in an adult in good health. The CDR3 in this case is CASSPDGRPSTDTQYF. The DNA is as follows: TGTGCCAGCAGCCCAGACGGGAGGCCTAGCACAGATACGCAGTATTTT.